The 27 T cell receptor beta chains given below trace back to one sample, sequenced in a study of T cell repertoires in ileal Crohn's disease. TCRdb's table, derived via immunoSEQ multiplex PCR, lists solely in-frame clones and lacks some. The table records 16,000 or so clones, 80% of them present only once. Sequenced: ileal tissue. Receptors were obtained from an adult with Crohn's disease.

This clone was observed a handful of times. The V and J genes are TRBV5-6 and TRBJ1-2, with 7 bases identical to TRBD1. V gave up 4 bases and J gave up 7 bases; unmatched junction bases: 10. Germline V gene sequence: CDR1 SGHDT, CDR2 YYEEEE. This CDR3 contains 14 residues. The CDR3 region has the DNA TGTGCCAGCAGCCCCCAGGACAGGATGGGTGGCTACACCTTC. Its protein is CASSPQDRMGGYTF.

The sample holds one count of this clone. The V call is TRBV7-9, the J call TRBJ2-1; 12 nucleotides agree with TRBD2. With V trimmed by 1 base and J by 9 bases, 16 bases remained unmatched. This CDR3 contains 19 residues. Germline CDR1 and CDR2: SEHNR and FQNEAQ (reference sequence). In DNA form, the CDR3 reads TGTGCCAGCAGCTTAGGAAGACTAGCGGGAGTAGGGCGGGAGGGTGAGCAGTTCTTC. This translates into CASSLGRLAGVGREGEQFF.

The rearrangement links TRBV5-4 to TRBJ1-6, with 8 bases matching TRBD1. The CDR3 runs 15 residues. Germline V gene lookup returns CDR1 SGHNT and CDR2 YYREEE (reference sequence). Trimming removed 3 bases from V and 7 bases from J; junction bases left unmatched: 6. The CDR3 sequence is CASSSGQGMNSPLHF. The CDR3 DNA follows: TGTGCCAGCAGCTCTGGACAGGGAATGAATTCACCCCTCCACTTT.

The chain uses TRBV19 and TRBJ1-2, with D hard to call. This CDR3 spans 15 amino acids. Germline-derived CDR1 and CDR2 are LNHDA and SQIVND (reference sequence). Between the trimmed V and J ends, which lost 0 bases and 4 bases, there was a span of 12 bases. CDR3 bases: TGTGCCAGTAGTATAGATGGCAGGTTGGTCTATGGCTACACCTTC. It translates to CASSIDGRLVYGYTF.

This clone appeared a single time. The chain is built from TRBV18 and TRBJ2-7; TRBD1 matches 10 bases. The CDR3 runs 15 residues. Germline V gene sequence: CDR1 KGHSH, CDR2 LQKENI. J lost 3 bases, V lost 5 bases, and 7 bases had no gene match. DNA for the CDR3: TGTGCCAGCTCAAGGGGACAGGGGTCCTACTACGAGCAGTACGTC. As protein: CASSRGQGSYYEQYV.

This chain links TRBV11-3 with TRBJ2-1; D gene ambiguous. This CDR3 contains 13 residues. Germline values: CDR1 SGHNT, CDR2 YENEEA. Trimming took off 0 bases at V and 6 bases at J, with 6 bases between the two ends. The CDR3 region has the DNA TGTGCCAGCAGCTTAGAGGAGACCAATGAGCAGTTCTTC. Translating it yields CASSLEETNEQFF.

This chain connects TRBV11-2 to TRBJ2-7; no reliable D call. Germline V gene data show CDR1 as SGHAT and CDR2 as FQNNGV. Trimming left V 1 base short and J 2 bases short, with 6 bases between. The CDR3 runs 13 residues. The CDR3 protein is CASSLGQTYEQYV. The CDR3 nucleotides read TGTGCCAGCAGCTTAGGACAAACCTACGAGCAGTACGTC.

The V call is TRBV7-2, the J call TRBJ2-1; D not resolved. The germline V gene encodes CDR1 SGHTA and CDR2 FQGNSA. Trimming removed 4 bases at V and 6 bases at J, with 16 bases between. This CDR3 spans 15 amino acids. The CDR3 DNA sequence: TGTGCCAGCAGCTCACGACTCTCACCCGGCAATGAGCAGTTCTTC. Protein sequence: CASSSRLSPGNEQFF.

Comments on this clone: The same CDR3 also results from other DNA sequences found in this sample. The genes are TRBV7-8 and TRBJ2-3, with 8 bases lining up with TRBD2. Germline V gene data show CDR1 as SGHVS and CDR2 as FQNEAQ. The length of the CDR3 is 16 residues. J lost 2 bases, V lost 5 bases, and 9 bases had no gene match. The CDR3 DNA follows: TGTGCCAGCAGCCCCCTTGCGGGGGGCTCCACAGATACGCAGTATTTT. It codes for CASSPLAGGSTDTQYF.

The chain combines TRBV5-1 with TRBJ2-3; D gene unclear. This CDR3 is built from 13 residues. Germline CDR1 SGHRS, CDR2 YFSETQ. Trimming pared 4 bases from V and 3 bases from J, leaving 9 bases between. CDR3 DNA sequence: TGCGCCAGCAGCCAAACAGAGACAGATACGCAGTATTTT. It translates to CASSQTETDTQYF.

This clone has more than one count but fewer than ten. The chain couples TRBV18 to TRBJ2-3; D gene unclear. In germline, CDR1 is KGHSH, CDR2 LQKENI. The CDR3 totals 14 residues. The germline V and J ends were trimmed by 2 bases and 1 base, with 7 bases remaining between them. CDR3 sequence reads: CASSPFTGTDTQYF. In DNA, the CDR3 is TGTGCCAGCTCACCATTCACAGGCACAGATACGCAGTATTTT.

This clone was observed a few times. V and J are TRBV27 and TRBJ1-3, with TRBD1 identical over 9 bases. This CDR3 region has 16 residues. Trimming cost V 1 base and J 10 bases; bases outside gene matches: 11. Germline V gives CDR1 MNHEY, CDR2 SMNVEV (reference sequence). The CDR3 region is CASSLFGTGMGRTIYF. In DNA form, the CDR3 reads TGTGCCAGCAGTTTATTCGGGACAGGGATGGGAAGGACCATATATTTT.

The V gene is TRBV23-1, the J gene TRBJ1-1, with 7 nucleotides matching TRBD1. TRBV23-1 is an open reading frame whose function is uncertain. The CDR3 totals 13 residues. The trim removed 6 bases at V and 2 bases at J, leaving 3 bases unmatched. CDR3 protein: CASRNRGNTEAFF. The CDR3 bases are TGCGCCAGCAGGAACAGGGGTAACACTGAAGCTTTCTTT.

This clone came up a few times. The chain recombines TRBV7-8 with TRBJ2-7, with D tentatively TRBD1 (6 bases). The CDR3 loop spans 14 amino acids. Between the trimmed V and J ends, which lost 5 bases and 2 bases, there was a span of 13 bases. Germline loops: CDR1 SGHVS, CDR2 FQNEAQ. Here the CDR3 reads CASSPGTSTYEQYF. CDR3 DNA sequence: TGTGCCAGCAGCCCCGGGACATCTACCTACGAGCAGTACTTC. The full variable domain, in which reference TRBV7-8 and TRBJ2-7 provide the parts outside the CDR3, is GAGVSQSPRYKVAKRGQDVALRCDPISGHVSLFWYQQALGQGPEFLTYFQNEAQLDKSGLPSDRFFAERPEGSVSTLKIQRTQQEDSAVYLCASSPGTSTYEQYFGPGTRLTVT.

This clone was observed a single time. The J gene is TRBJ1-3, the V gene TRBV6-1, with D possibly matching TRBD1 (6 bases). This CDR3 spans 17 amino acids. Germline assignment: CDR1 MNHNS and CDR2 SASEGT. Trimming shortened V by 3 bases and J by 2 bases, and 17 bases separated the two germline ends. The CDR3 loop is CASSDVSTGLAGNTIYF. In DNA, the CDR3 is TGTGCCAGCAGTGATGTCAGTACAGGGTTGGCTGGAAACACCATATATTTT.

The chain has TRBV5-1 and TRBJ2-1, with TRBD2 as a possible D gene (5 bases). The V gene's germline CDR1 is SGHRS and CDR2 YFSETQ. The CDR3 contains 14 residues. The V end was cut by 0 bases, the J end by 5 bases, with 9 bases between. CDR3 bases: TGCGCCAGCAGCTTGGATGCCGGGAACAATGAGCAGTTCTTC. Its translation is CASSLDAGNNEQFF.

The CDR3 is CASSPGVGTGGRETQYF. In DNA form, the CDR3 reads TGTGCCAGCAGCCCCGGAGTCGGGACAGGGGGCAGAGAGACCCAGTACTTC. The chain is built from TRBV11-2 and TRBJ2-5; 12 bases are a match to TRBD1. The germline V gene has CDR1 SGHAT and CDR2 FQNNGV. The CDR3 is 17 residues long. J gave up 4 bases and V 5 bases, and 11 bases lay outside the gene matches. Based on the CDR3 plus reference TRBV11-2 and TRBJ2-5, the full variable domain is EAGVAQSPRYKIIEKRQSVAFWCNPISGHATLYWYQQILGQGPKLLIQFQNNGVVDDSQLPKDRFSAERLKGVDSTLKIQPAKLEDSAVYLCASSPGVGTGGRETQYFGPGTRLLVL.

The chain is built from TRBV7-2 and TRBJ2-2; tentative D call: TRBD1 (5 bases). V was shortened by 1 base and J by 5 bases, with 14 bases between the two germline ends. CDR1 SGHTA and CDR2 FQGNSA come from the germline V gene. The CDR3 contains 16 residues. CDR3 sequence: CASSLGQGFSTGELFF. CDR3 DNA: TGTGCCAGCAGCTTAGGGCAGGGCTTCAGTACCGGGGAGCTGTTTTTT. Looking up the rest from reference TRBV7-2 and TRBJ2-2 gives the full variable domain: GAGVSQSPSNKVTEKGKDVELRCDPISGHTALYWYRQSLGQGLEFLIYFQGNSAPDKSGLPSDRFSAERTGGSVSTLTIQRTQQEDSAVYLCASSLGQGFSTGELFFGEGSRLTVL.

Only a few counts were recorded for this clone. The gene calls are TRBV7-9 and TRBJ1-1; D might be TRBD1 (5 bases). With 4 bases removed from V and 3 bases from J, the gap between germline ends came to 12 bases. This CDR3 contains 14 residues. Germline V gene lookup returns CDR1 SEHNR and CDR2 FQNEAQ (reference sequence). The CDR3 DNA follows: TGTGCCAGCAGCTACGGGGGTTCGGACACTGAAGCTTTCTTT. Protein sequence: CASSYGGSDTEAFF.

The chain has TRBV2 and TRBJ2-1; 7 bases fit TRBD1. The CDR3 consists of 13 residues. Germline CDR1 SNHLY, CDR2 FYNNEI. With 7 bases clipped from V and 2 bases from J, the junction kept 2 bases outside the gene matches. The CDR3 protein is CASTGQPYNEQFF. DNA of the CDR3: TGTGCCAGCACGGGACAGCCCTACAATGAGCAGTTCTTC.

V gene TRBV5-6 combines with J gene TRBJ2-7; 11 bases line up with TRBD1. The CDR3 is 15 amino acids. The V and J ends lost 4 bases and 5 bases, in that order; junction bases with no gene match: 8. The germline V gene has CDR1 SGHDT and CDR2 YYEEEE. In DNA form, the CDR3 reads TGTGCCAGCAGCGGAGGACAGGGGGCCGCTAACGAGCAGTACTTC. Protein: CASSGGQGAANEQYF.

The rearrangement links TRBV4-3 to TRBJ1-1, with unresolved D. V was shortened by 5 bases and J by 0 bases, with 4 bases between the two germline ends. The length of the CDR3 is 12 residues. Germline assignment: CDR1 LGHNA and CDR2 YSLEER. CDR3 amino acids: CASSGLNTEAFF. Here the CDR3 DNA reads TGCGCCAGCAGCGGGCTGAACACTGAAGCTTTCTTT.

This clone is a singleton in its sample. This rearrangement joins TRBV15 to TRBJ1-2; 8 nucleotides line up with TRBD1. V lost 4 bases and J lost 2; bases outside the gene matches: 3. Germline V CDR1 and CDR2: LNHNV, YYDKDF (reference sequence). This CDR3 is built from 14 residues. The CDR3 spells CATSTGGPNYGYTF. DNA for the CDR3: TGTGCCACCAGCACAGGGGGCCCCAACTATGGCTACACCTTC.

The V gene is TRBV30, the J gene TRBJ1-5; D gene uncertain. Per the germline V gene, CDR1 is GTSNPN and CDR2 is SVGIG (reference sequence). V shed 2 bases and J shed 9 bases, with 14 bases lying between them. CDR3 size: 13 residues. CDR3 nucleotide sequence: TGTGCCTGGAGTATACTAGGCGAGGGGCCCCAGCATTTT. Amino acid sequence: CAWSILGEGPQHF. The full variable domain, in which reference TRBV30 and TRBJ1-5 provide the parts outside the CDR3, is SQTIHQWPATLVQPVGSPLSLECTVEGTSNPNLYWYRQAAGRGLQLLFYSVGIGQISSEVPQNLSASRPQDRQFILSSKKLLLSDSGFYLCAWSILGEGPQHFGDGTRLSIL.

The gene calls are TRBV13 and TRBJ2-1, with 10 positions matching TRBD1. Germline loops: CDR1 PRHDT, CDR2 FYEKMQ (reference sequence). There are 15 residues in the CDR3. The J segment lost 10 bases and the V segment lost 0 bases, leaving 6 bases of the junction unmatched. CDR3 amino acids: CASSLGGTGDREQFF. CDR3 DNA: TGTGCCAGCAGCTTAGGGGGGACAGGGGATCGCGAGCAGTTCTTC.

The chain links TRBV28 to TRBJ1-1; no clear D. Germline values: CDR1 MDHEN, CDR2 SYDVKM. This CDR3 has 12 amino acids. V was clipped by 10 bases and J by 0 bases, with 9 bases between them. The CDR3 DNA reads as TGTGCCATCTCGGACTTGAACACTGAAGCTTTCTTT. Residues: CAISDLNTEAFF.

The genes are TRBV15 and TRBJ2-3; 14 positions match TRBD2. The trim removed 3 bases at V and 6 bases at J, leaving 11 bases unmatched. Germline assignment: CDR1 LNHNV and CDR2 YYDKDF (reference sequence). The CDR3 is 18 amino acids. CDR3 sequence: CATSRSTGTSGSWDTQYF. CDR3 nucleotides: TGTGCCACCAGCAGGTCCACCGGGACTAGCGGGAGCTGGGATACGCAGTATTTT.